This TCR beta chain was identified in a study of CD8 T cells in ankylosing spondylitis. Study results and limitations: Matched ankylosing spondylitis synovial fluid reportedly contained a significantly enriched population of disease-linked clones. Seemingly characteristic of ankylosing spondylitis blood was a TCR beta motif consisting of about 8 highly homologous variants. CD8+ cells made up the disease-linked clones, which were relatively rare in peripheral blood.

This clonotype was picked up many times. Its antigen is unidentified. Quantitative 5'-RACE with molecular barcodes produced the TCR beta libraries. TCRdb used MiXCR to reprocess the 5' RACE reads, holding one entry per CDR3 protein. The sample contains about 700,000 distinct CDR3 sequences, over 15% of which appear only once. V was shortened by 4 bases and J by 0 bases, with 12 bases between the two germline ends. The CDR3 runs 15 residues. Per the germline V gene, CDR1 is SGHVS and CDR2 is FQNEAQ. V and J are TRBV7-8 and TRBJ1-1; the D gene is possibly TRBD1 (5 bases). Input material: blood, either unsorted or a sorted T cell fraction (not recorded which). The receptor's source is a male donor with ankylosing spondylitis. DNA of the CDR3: TGTGCCAGCAGCTCCCATGGGGGGGTGAACACTGAAGCTTTCTTT. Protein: CASSSHGGVNTEAFF. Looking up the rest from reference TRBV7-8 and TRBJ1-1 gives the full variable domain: GAGVSQSPRYKVAKRGQDVALRCDPISGHVSLFWYQQALGQGPEFLTYFQNEAQLDKSGLPSDRFFAERPEGSVSTLKIQRTQQEDSAVYLCASSSHGGVNTEAFFGQGTRLTVV.